A selection of T cell receptor beta chains follows, all from one sample in a study of T cell changes during pregnancy in multiple sclerosis. Assay used: immunoSEQ multiplex PCR; TCRdb lists only in-frame clones, some missing. The table lists over 50,000 clones, approximately 92% of them singletons. The source was CD4+ T cells from peripheral blood mononuclear cells, collected after pregnancy. Source of these receptors: a female donor with multiple sclerosis, enrolled in a pregnancy study. Each CDR3 is given without its conserved first and last residue. Each record gives: V gene, J gene, D gene, clone size, CDR3 protein. A D gene is named only where the DNA matches it firmly. Rows give clone size only sometimes, using once, few, many, or a class for an expanded clone.

v_call: TRBV9; j_call: TRBJ2-5; d_call: TRBD2; clone_size: .; cdr3_aa: ASSVGLSSGVAGETQY
v_call: TRBV7-2; j_call: TRBJ2-1; d_call: .; clone_size: few; cdr3_aa: ASSLNNQGYNEQF
v_call: TRBV5-1; j_call: TRBJ1-2; d_call: .; clone_size: .; cdr3_aa: ASSRSASDSLSGYT
v_call: TRBV29-1; j_call: TRBJ1-2; d_call: .; clone_size: .; cdr3_aa: SVAISGRGGGYT
v_call: TRBV5-6; j_call: TRBJ2-2; d_call: .; clone_size: .; cdr3_aa: ASSPESGLTSGELF
v_call: TRBV18; j_call: TRBJ1-2; d_call: .; clone_size: .; cdr3_aa: ASSPAGQTHLNYGYT
v_call: TRBV5-4; j_call: TRBJ2-1; d_call: TRBD2; clone_size: .; cdr3_aa: ASSSFGTSVYNEQF
v_call: TRBV6-6; j_call: TRBJ2-3; d_call: .; clone_size: .; cdr3_aa: ASRDHRLVGTDTQY
v_call: TRBV12-5; j_call: TRBJ1-2; d_call: .; clone_size: few; cdr3_aa: ASGEVREAGYT
v_call: TRBV7-9; j_call: TRBJ1-4; d_call: .; clone_size: .; cdr3_aa: ASSLARGIEKLF
v_call: TRBV5-1; j_call: TRBJ2-7; d_call: .; clone_size: .; cdr3_aa: ASSLESGRPDEQY
v_call: TRBV2; j_call: TRBJ2-1; d_call: .; clone_size: .; cdr3_aa: ASSLQWDIGF
v_call: TRBV28; j_call: TRBJ1-5; d_call: TRBD1; clone_size: .; cdr3_aa: ASSLRQGNQPQH
v_call: TRBV4-3; j_call: TRBJ2-4; d_call: TRBD2; clone_size: .; cdr3_aa: ASSRTSGIGIQY
v_call: TRBV20-1; j_call: TRBJ2-7; d_call: TRBD2; clone_size: .; cdr3_aa: SAAGAYEQY
v_call: TRBV19; j_call: TRBJ1-5; d_call: TRBD1; clone_size: .; cdr3_aa: ASNVDRAQPQH
v_call: TRBV19; j_call: TRBJ2-5; d_call: TRBD2; clone_size: .; cdr3_aa: ASSTGPSGGEETQY
v_call: TRBV5-1; j_call: TRBJ2-1; d_call: TRBD1; clone_size: .; cdr3_aa: ASSQGTGSYNEQF
v_call: TRBV6-6; j_call: TRBJ2-5; d_call: .; clone_size: .; cdr3_aa: ASSDPRVRKETQY
v_call: TRBV10-1; j_call: TRBJ2-1; d_call: TRBD2; clone_size: .; cdr3_aa: ASSFLAGHYNEQF
v_call: TRBV5-1; j_call: TRBJ2-2; d_call: .; clone_size: .; cdr3_aa: ASSLDGGDTGELF
v_call: TRBV7-2; j_call: TRBJ2-5; d_call: TRBD2; clone_size: .; cdr3_aa: ASSLGPRGTGRMAQY
v_call: TRBV11-2; j_call: TRBJ2-1; d_call: .; clone_size: .; cdr3_aa: ASSLDAQGEQF
v_call: TRBV19; j_call: TRBJ1-1; d_call: .; clone_size: .; cdr3_aa: ASSDRPTEAF
v_call: TRBV27; j_call: TRBJ1-3; d_call: .; clone_size: .; cdr3_aa: ASRGHFQRSGNTIY
v_call: TRBV6-5; j_call: TRBJ2-4; d_call: .; clone_size: .; cdr3_aa: ASRGGLAKNIQY
v_call: TRBV28; j_call: TRBJ2-7; d_call: .; clone_size: .; cdr3_aa: ASSDSVPYEQY
v_call: TRBV30; j_call: TRBJ2-1; d_call: TRBD2; clone_size: .; cdr3_aa: AWSRTSRYNEQF
v_call: TRBV27; j_call: TRBJ2-7; d_call: .; clone_size: .; cdr3_aa: ASSFPGYEQY
v_call: TRBV7-9; j_call: TRBJ2-6; d_call: .; clone_size: .; cdr3_aa: ASSLRVGGSSGANVLT
v_call: TRBV2; j_call: TRBJ1-2; d_call: .; clone_size: once; cdr3_aa: ASMRGLRDGYT
v_call: TRBV11-2; j_call: TRBJ2-3; d_call: TRBD2; clone_size: once; cdr3_aa: ASTPVWEGGLTDTQY
v_call: TRBV12-2; j_call: TRBJ2-7; d_call: .; clone_size: .; cdr3_aa: ASRRYSPYREPYEQY
v_call: TRBV7-3; j_call: TRBJ1-1; d_call: .; clone_size: .; cdr3_aa: ASSLGAGNTEAF
v_call: TRBV25-1; j_call: TRBJ2-2; d_call: .; clone_size: few; cdr3_aa: ASTRTGELF
v_call: TRBV19; j_call: TRBJ2-6; d_call: .; clone_size: .; cdr3_aa: ASRDFSGANVLT
v_call: TRBV4-3; j_call: TRBJ2-1; d_call: .; clone_size: .; cdr3_aa: ASSQDRTSYNEQF
v_call: TRBV10-3; j_call: TRBJ2-1; d_call: TRBD2; clone_size: .; cdr3_aa: AISDSGGSYNEQF
v_call: TRBV7-3; j_call: TRBJ2-1; d_call: TRBD1; clone_size: .; cdr3_aa: ASSLTQGAGYNEQF
v_call: TRBV29-1; j_call: TRBJ2-7; d_call: TRBD1; clone_size: .; cdr3_aa: GAIGQGYEQY
v_call: TRBV9; j_call: TRBJ2-1; d_call: .; clone_size: .; cdr3_aa: ASSPRSSRTSEQF
v_call: TRBV6-1; j_call: TRBJ1-1; d_call: .; clone_size: .; cdr3_aa: ASSELKGVSTEAF
v_call: TRBV18; j_call: TRBJ2-1; d_call: TRBD2; clone_size: .; cdr3_aa: ASSPTHFGGREVGYTEQF
v_call: TRBV9; j_call: TRBJ2-1; d_call: .; clone_size: once; cdr3_aa: ASSEREVWGFSWSNEQF
v_call: TRBV7-9; j_call: TRBJ2-2; d_call: TRBD2; clone_size: once; cdr3_aa: ASSFSSGTTGELF
v_call: TRBV6-5; j_call: TRBJ1-3; d_call: .; clone_size: .; cdr3_aa: ASRSDVASGNTIY
v_call: TRBV19; j_call: TRBJ1-2; d_call: TRBD1; clone_size: .; cdr3_aa: ASRHTGGDGYT
v_call: TRBV5-1; j_call: TRBJ2-5; d_call: .; clone_size: .; cdr3_aa: ASRSPGGETQY
v_call: TRBV5-4; j_call: TRBJ2-7; d_call: .; clone_size: .; cdr3_aa: ASSLDPSPRTYEQY
v_call: TRBV10-3; j_call: TRBJ1-1; d_call: TRBD1; clone_size: .; cdr3_aa: AISAETGGVHWNTEAF
v_call: TRBV6-5; j_call: TRBJ2-7; d_call: TRBD1; clone_size: .; cdr3_aa: ASSPRDRDNYEQY
v_call: TRBV7-2; j_call: TRBJ2-3; d_call: TRBD2; clone_size: .; cdr3_aa: ASSAGTSGASSQY
v_call: TRBV14; j_call: TRBJ2-5; d_call: TRBD2; clone_size: .; cdr3_aa: ASSPWGTSGQETQY